The sequence of this T cell receptor (beta chain) was determined in a study of lymphopenia after photon versus proton radiotherapy. Overall study results and limits: A bigger post-nadir fall in TCR diversity correlated inversely with survival time in deceased patients. After lymphocyte nadir, photon-treated repertoires showed oligoclonal expansion, especially CD8+ Temra. Better survival with proton therapy was suggested as possible, not demonstrated.

This clone occurred once. Its antigen is not identified. The CDR3 runs 18 residues. Trimming took off 5 bases at V and 2 bases at J, with 22 bases between the two ends. Germline V gene sequence: CDR1 LNHDA, CDR2 SQIVND (reference sequence). Profiled with immunoSEQ multiplex PCR; TCRdb holds only in-frame clones, not every one. The sample includes over 50,000 clones, more than 75% of them seen just once. V usage is TRBV19 and J usage is TRBJ1-5; D is undetermined. The sequence derives from a man in his forties or fifties with gastric cancer. This sample comprised peripheral blood, obtained from a patient treated with photon-based radiotherapy. CDR3 amino acids: CASSRYGEGGGGNQPQHF. CDR3 DNA: TGTGCCAGTAGTCGATACGGCGAAGGCGGAGGTGGCAATCAGCCCCAGCATTTT. The whole variable domain, remainder taken from reference TRBV19 and TRBJ1-5, is DGGITQSPKYLFRKEGQNVTLSCEQNLNHDAMYWYRQDPGQGLRLIYYSQIVNDFQKGDIAEGYSVSREKKESFPLTVTSAQKNPTAFYLCASSRYGEGGGGNQPQHFGDGTRLSIL.